The clone carrying this TCR beta chain showed up just a few times. The entry originates in a study of T cell repertoires in cytomegalovirus infection. Study details: Matching HLA type and CMV infection were both indicated by public TCR beta signatures.

The germline V gene has CDR1 SNHLY and CDR2 FYNNEI. This CDR3 spans 15 amino acids. V lost 2 bases to trimming and J lost 3 bases, with 10 bases between them. TCRdb passed the reads through MiXCR, listing each CDR3 protein once. Found here are hundreds of thousands of distinct CDR3 sequences, 10% to 12% of them singletons; the top ten hold roughly 10%. The genes are TRBV2 and TRBJ1-4; the D is unclear. This clonotype originated in a human donor in good health (CMV status not recorded). Some clones in this sample may be carry-over from other donors' samples. Source material: PBMCs. The CDR3 spells CASSEYERSNEKLFF. CDR3 coding DNA: TGTGCCAGCAGTGAATACGAGAGGTCTAATGAAAAACTGTTTTTT.